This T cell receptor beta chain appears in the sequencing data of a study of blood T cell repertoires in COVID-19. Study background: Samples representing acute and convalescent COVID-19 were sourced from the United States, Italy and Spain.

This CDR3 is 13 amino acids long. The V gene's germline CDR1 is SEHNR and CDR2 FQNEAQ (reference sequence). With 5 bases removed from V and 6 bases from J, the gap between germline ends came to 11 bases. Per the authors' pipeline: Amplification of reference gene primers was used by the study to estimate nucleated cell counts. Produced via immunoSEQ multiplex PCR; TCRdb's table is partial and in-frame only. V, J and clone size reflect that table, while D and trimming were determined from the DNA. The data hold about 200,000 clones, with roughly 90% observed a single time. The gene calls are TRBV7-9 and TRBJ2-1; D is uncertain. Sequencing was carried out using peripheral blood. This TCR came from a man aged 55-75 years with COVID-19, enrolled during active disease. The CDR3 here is CASSPLASNEQFF. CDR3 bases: TGTGCCAGCAGCCCTCTGGCCAGCAATGAGCAGTTCTTC.